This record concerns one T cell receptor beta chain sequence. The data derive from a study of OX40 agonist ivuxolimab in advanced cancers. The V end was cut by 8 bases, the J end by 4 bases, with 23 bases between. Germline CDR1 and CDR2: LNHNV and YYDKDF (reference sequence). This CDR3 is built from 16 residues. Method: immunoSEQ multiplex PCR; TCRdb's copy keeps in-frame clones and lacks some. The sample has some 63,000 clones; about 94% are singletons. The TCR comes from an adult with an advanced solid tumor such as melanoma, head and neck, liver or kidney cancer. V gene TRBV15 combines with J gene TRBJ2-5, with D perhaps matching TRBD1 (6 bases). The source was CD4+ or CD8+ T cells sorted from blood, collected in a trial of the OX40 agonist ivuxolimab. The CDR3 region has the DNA TGTGCCACCGGATTCACCCGGGACATAGTAGGAGAGACCCAGTACTTC. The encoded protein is CATGFTRDIVGETQYF.